This is a list of T cell receptor beta chains from one sample in a study of blood T cell repertoires in COVID-19. Only in-frame clones appear in the TCRdb table, and some are missing; sequencing was by immunoSEQ multiplex PCR. The profile covers some 50,000 clones, with around 82% appearing a single time and approximately 15% taken by the ten largest. The sample consisted of peripheral blood. The receptor set was obtained from a human donor in a cohort sampled during active COVID-19. CDR3s include the opening cysteine and the closing phenylalanine or tryptophan. Each record gives: D gene, clone size, J gene, V gene, CDR3 length, CDR3 protein, CDR3 DNA. The D gene is left open where the match is weak. Where a row states a size, it is once, few, many or the class of an expanded clone; other rows omit it.

-,-,TRBJ2-4,TRBV6-5,13,CASSYLPSHIQYF,TGTGCCAGCAGTTACCTACCGAGCCACATTCAGTACTTC
TRBD2,few,TRBJ2-2,TRBV3-1/TRBV3-2,16,CASSLGLAGVTGELFF,TGTGCCAGCAGCCTGGGGCTAGCGGGAGTTACCGGGGAGCTGTTTTTT
-,few,TRBJ2-7,TRBV3-1/TRBV3-2,14,CASSPSGLLYEQYF,TGTGCCAGCAGCCCCTCGGGACTCCTCTACGAGCAGTACTTC
TRBD1,-,TRBJ1-2,TRBV19,13,CATAVDRGYGYTF,TGTGCCACAGCTGTTGACAGGGGATATGGCTACACCTTC
-,-,TRBJ1-1,TRBV11-3,13,CASSSGAVGEAFF,TGTGCCAGCAGCTCAGGGGCGGTGGGTGAAGCTTTCTTT
-,once,TRBJ2-2,TRBV15,18,CATSPRRGPGAVTGELFF,TGTGCCACCAGTCCTCGCCGTGGGCCAGGGGCCGTCACCGGGGAGCTGTTTTTT
-,-,TRBJ1-2,TRBV9,14,CASSVEVGGYGYTF,TGTGCCAGCAGCGTAGAGGTAGGAGGGTATGGCTACACCTTC
-,-,TRBJ2-5,TRBV2,15,CASSDRGTYQETQYF,TGTGCCAGCAGTGACCGGGGAACGTACCAAGAGACCCAGTACTTC
-,-,TRBJ2-7,TRBV3-1/TRBV3-2,16,CASSQGEGVPSYEQYF,TGTGCCAGCAGCCAAGGGGAAGGGGTTCCCTCCTACGAGCAGTACTTC
TRBD2,once,TRBJ2-1,TRBV2,16,CASSEKTSGTYNEQFF,TGTGCCAGCAGTGAAAAAACTAGCGGCACGTACAATGAGCAGTTCTTC
TRBD1,-,TRBJ1-6,TRBV6-5,15,CASSYRQGLNSPLHF,TGTGCCAGCAGTTATAGACAGGGCCTCAATTCACCCCTCCACTTT
TRBD1,once,TRBJ2-3,TRBV11-2,16,CASSRAFRQGADTQYF,TGTGCCAGCAGCCGAGCCTTTCGACAGGGCGCAGATACGCAGTATTTT
-,-,TRBJ2-1,TRBV5-1,13,CASSNRGNNEQFF,TGCGCCAGCAGTAATAGGGGAAACAATGAGCAGTTCTTC
-,-,TRBJ1-2,TRBV30,15,CAWSISGAVSYGYTF,TGTGCCTGGAGTATTTCAGGGGCAGTGTCCTATGGCTACACCTTC
-,-,TRBJ1-2,TRBV6-5,14,CASSYGQAFDGYTF,TGTGCCAGCAGTTACGGGCAGGCGTTTGATGGCTACACCTTC
-,-,TRBJ2-7,TRBV7-9,14,CASSLATNYYEQYF,TGTGCCAGCAGCTTAGCCACTAATTACTACGAGCAGTACTTC
-,-,TRBJ1-5,TRBV30,14,CAWSLGGSNQPQHF,TGTGCCTGGAGTTTGGGTGGGAGTAATCAGCCCCAGCATTTT
TRBD1,-,TRBJ2-2,TRBV25-1,15,CASSKTGGNTGELFF,TGTGCCAGCAGTAAAACAGGGGGCAACACCGGGGAGCTGTTTTTT
TRBD1,medium-sized,TRBJ1-5,TRBV19,14,CASRRQGAAQPQHF,TGTGCCAGTAGGCGACAGGGGGCGGCTCAGCCCCAGCATTTT
-,-,TRBJ2-3,TRBV2,10,CATRLDTQYF,TGTGCTACTCGGTTGGATACGCAGTATTTT
-,few,TRBJ1-6,TRBV6-1,15,CASSEAGPGHSPLHF,TGTGCCAGCAGTGAAGCAGGTCCGGGTCATTCACCCCTCCACTTT
TRBD2,once,TRBJ2-3,TRBV3-1/TRBV3-2,17,CASSAFEGTSGRVAQYF,TGTGCCAGCAGCGCCTTCGAGGGGACTAGCGGGAGGGTCGCGCAGTATTTT
-,-,TRBJ1-6,TRBV18,15,CASSPRGGGNSPLHF,TGTGCCAGCTCACCTCGAGGGGGGGGCAATTCACCCCTCCACTTT
-,-,TRBJ2-3,TRBV7-9,15,CASSPKGGSTDTQYF,TGTGCCAGCAGCCCTAAAGGAGGTAGCACAGATACGCAGTATTTT
TRBD2,-,TRBJ2-1,TRBV11-2,17,CASSLERYLAGDNEQFF,TGTGCCAGCAGCTTAGAGCGGTATTTAGCGGGAGACAATGAGCAGTTCTTC
-,-,TRBJ1-2,TRBV28,13,CASSTEGGHGYTF,TGTGCCAGCAGCACCGAGGGGGGGCATGGCTACACCTTC
TRBD2,-,TRBJ2-1,TRBV7-6,20,CASSLKAFGAGGFSYNEQFF,TGTGCCAGCAGCTTAAAGGCTTTCGGAGCGGGGGGGTTCTCCTACAATGAGCAGTTCTTC
-,-,TRBJ1-1,TRBV14,13,CASSPQGNTEAFF,TGTGCCAGCAGCCCGCAGGGGAACACTGAAGCTTTCTTT
-,-,TRBJ1-4,TRBV7-2,12,CASSLGTGKLFF,TGTGCCAGCAGCTTAGGGACTGGAAAACTGTTTTTT
TRBD1,-,TRBJ2-7,TRBV5-1,15,CASSLPGQGSHEQYF,TGCGCCAGCAGCTTACCGGGACAGGGTTCCCACGAGCAGTACTTC
TRBD1,-,TRBJ1-2,TRBV4-1,16,CASSKGQGVPNYGYTF,TGCGCCAGCAGCAAAGGACAGGGTGTTCCTAACTATGGCTACACCTTC
-,-,TRBJ2-1,TRBV16,12,CASSLEYNEQFF,TGTGCCAGCAGCCTAGAATACAATGAGCAGTTCTTC
-,few,TRBJ2-2,TRBV7-9,15,CASSLARGNTGELFF,TGTGCCAGCAGCTTAGCACGGGGAAACACCGGGGAGCTGTTTTTT
-,-,TRBJ1-3,TRBV29-1,14,CSVAPASSGNTIYF,TGCAGCGTTGCCCCGGCTAGCTCTGGAAACACCATATATTTT
-,once,TRBJ1-1,TRBV7-8,14,CASSFYRENTEAFF,TGTGCCAGCAGCTTTTACAGGGAGAACACTGAAGCTTTCTTT
-,-,TRBJ1-4,TRBV5-4,16,CASSRKGGGTNEKLFF,TGTGCCAGCAGCCGAAAAGGCGGTGGAACTAATGAAAAACTGTTTTTT
TRBD1,-,TRBJ1-1,TRBV12-5,14,CASGLGTGVAEAFF,TGTGCTAGTGGTTTGGGGACAGGGGTCGCTGAAGCTTTCTTT
-,-,TRBJ1-6,TRBV24-1,13,CATSDRRNSPLHF,TGTGCCACCAGTGATCGCAGAAATTCACCCCTCCACTTT
-,-,TRBJ1-2,TRBV5-4,12,CASSLDGGGYTF,TGTGCCAGCAGCTTGGATGGGGGGGGCTACACCTTC
-,-,TRBJ1-4,TRBV10-2,12,CASSELKEKLFF,TGCGCCAGCAGTGAGTTAAAAGAAAAACTGTTTTTT